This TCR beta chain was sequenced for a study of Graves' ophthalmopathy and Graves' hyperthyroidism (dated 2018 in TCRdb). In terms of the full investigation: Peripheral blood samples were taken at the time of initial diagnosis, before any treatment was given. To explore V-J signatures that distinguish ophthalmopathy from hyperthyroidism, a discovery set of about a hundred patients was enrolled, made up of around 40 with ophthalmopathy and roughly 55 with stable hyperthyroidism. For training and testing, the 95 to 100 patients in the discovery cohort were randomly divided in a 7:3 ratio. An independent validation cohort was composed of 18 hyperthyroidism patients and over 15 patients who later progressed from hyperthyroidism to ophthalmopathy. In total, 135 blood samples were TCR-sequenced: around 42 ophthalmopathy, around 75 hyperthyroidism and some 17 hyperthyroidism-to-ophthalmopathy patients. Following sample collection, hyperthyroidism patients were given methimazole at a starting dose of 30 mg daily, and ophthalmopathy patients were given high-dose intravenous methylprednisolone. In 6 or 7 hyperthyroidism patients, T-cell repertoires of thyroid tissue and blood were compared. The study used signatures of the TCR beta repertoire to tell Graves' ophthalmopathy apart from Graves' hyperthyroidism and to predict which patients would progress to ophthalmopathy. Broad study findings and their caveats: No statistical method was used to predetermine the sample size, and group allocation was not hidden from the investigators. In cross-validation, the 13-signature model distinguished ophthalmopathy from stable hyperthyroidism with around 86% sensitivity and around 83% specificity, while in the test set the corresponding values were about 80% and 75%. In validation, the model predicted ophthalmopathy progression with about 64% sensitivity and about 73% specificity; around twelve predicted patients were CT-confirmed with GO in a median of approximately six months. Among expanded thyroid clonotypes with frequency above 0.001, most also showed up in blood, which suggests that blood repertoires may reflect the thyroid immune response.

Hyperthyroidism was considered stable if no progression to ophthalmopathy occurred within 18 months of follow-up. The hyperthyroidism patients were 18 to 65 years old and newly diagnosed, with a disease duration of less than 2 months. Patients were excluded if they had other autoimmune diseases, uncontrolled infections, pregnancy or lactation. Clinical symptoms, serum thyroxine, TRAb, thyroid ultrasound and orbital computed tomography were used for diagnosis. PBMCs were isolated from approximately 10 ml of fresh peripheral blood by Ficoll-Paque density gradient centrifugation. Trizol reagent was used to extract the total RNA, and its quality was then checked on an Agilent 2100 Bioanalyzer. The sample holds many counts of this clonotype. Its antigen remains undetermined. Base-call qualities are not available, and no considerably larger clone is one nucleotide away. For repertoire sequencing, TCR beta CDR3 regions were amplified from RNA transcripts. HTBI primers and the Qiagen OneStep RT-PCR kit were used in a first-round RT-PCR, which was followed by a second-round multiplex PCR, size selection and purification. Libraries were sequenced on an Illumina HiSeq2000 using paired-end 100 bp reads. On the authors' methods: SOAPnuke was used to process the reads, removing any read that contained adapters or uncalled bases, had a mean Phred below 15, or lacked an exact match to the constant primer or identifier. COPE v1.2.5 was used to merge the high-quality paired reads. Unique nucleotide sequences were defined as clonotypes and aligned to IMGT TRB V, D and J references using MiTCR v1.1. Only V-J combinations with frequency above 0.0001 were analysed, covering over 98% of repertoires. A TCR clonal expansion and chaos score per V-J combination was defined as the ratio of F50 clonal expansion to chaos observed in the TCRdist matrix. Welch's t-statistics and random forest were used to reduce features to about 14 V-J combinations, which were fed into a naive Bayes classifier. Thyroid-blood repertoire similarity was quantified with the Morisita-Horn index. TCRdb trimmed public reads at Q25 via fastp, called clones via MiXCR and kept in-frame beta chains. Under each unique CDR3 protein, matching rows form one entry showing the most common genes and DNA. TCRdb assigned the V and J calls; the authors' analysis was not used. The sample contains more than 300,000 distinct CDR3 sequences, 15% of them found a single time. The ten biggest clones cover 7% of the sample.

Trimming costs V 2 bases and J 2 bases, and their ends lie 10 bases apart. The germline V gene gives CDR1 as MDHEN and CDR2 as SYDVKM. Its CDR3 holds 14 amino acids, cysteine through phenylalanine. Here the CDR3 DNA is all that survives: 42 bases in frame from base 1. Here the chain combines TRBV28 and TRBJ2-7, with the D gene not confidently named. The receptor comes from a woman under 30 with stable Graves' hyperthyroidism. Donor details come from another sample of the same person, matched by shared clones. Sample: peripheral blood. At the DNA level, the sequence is TGTGCCAGCAGTTTAGTAGGGCAGCCCTACGAGCAGTACTTC. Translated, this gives CASSLVGQPYEQYF.